This entry features one TCR beta chain sequence. Its antigen is not known. Assay: immunoSEQ multiplex PCR; the TCRdb copy retains only in-frame clones and omits some. The table has fewer than 30,000 clones, 75% to 90% seen once. Germline V lookup: CDR1 SGHAT, CDR2 FQNNGV. Trimming stripped 0 bases from V and 4 bases from J, with 3 bases between. The CDR3 loop spans 13 amino acids. The data stem from a study of lymphopenia after photon versus proton radiotherapy. Whole-study findings and limits: Oligoclonal CD8+ Temra expansion after nadir drove photon patients' diversity drop. Proton therapy kept repertoires fairly stable, unlike photons, which gained effector/memory cells. A bigger post-nadir fall in TCR diversity correlated inversely with survival time in deceased patients. Only patients who died were analyzed for survival; proton advantage is unproven.

V gene TRBV11-2 combines with J gene TRBJ2-2; D is unclear. Specimen: peripheral blood, collected from a patient treated with photon-based radiotherapy. This TCR derives from a woman aged 45-65 years with pancreatic cancer. CDR3 DNA: TGTGCCAGCAGCTTAGATTTCACCGGGGAGCTGTTTTTT. This encodes CASSLDFTGELFF.